These 28 T cell receptor beta chains share one sample of origin, sequenced in a study of vaccination effects on CD4 cells after COVID-19. Ahead of sequencing, the ViraFEST assay grew antigen-specific CD4+ T cells using viral peptide pools. Following culture for approximately ten days, CD4+ T cells were isolated. What these receptors recognize is not known. Some clones are missing from TCRdb's copy, which holds only in-frame ones; the method was immunoSEQ multiplex PCR. The sample has some 79,000 clones; 70% to 75% are singletons. Here the sequenced sample was CD4+ T cells from PBMCs cultured with HCoV-229E spike peptides, taken before COVID-19 vaccination. The receptors were gathered from a human donor who received a COVID-19 vaccine.

The V and J genes are TRBV24-1 and TRBJ2-5; 9 bases align to TRBD1. V shed 1 base, J shed 4 bases, and the junction held 12 bases outside the gene matches. CDR1 and CDR2 from the germline V gene are KGHDR and SFDVKD. The CDR3 loop spans 18 amino acids. The CDR3 loop reads CATSDFTFRTGGAETQYF. As DNA, the CDR3 is TGTGCCACCAGTGATTTTACTTTTCGAACAGGGGGCGCAGAGACCCAGTACTTC.

This chain links TRBV4-1 with TRBJ1-5; D is undetermined. Germline V lookup: CDR1 MGHRA, CDR2 YSYEKL. The CDR3 is made up of 15 amino acids. Trimming shortened V by 8 bases and J by 1 base, and 15 bases separated the two germline ends. DNA of the CDR3: TGCGCCAGCGCAAGATGGGCTGGAAGCAATCAGCCCCAGCATTTT. It specifies CASARWAGSNQPQHF.

V gene TRBV5-1 combines with J gene TRBJ2-5; no firm D call. The CDR3 runs to 15 residues. The germline V and J ends were trimmed by 0 bases and 0 bases, with 9 bases remaining between them. Germline values: CDR1 SGHRS, CDR2 YFSETQ. Written as DNA, the CDR3 is TGCGCCAGCAGCTTGGTCCCCGGTTACCAAGAGACCCAGTACTTC. Its translation is CASSLVPGYQETQYF.

J is TRBJ1-1 and V is TRBV15; D gene unclear. This CDR3 comprises 15 residues. CDR1 and CDR2 (germline): LNHNV, YYDKDF (reference sequence). V was clipped by 3 bases and J by 0 bases, with 11 bases between them. This CDR3 is CATSSGRRMNTEAFF. The CDR3 DNA follows: TGTGCCACCAGCAGTGGGCGGAGAATGAACACTGAAGCTTTCTTT.

The gene calls are TRBV3-1 (or the pseudogene TRBV3-2) and TRBJ1-2; no reliable D call. V was trimmed by 0 bases and J by 8 bases, leaving 7 bases between them. The CDR3 is 12 amino acids. Germline values: CDR1 LGHDT, CDR2 YNNKEL (reference sequence). DNA of the CDR3: TGTGCCAGCAGCCAAGATACGAAGGGCTACACCTTC. Protein product: CASSQDTKGYTF.

The chain has TRBV5-5 and TRBJ2-1; 7 bases map to TRBD1. This CDR3 spans 18 amino acids. Trimming removed 5 bases from V and 0 bases from J; junction bases left unmatched: 14. In germline, CDR1 is SGHKS, CDR2 YYEKEE (reference sequence). Here the CDR3 reads CASRQSQWAGGSYNEQFF. DNA for the CDR3: TGTGCCAGCAGACAGAGTCAGTGGGCAGGGGGCTCCTACAATGAGCAGTTCTTC.

In this sample, this clone turned up a few times. The chain is built from TRBV18 and TRBJ1-5; unclear D gene. CDR1 and CDR2 (germline): KGHSH, LQKENI. Trimming stripped 3 bases from V and 0 bases from J, with 3 bases between. The CDR3 is 13 residues long. The CDR3 DNA follows: TGTGCCAGCTCACCGAATAGCAATCAGCCCCAGCATTTT. Translated, it gives CASSPNSNQPQHF.

The chain has TRBV28 and TRBJ1-4; D unclear. V lost 10 bases and J lost 8, with 20 bases in between. Germline V gives CDR1 MDHEN, CDR2 SYDVKM. CDR3 length: 14 residues. This CDR3 is CAISGGGRAEKLFF. CDR3 in DNA: TGTGCCATCTCTGGAGGAGGGCGCGCGGAAAAACTGTTTTTT.

This clone was picked up a small number of times. The rearrangement joins TRBV18 to TRBJ1-4; TRBD1 matches 8 bases. The length of the CDR3 is 17 residues. With V trimmed by 4 bases and J by 6 bases, 13 bases remained unmatched. In germline, CDR1 is KGHSH, CDR2 LQKENI. The CDR3 coding sequence is TGTGCCAGCTCACTTGTAATGAGACAGGGGTCGGATGAAAAACTGTTTTTT. This sequence encodes CASSLVMRQGSDEKLFF.

This chain joins TRBV7-2 and TRBJ1-2; D not certain. The V gene lost 3 bases and the J gene lost 1 base, with 9 bases spanning the gap. Germline V CDR1 and CDR2: SGHTA, FQGNSA. The CDR3 spans 14 residues. CDR3 residues: CASSLNGLNYGYTF. In nucleotides, the CDR3 is TGTGCCAGCAGCTTGAACGGCCTTAACTATGGCTACACCTTC.

The chain joins TRBV7-2 to TRBJ1-5; D is ambiguous. The germline V gene encodes CDR1 SGHTA and CDR2 FQGNSA. The CDR3 has 12 amino acids. With 3 bases removed from V and 0 bases from J, the gap between germline ends came to 0 bases. CDR3 amino acids: CASSFSNQPQHF. CDR3 DNA sequence: TGTGCCAGCAGCTTTAGCAATCAGCCCCAGCATTTT.

This clone has a single count. The chain employs TRBV10-3 and TRBJ2-7, with 8 bases fitting TRBD2. The CDR3 has 14 residues. Trimming at V came to 5 bases and at J to 0 bases, leaving 3 bases not matched to a gene. Germline CDR1 reads ENHRY; CDR2 reads SYGVKD. The CDR3, as DNA: TGTGCCATCAGTCGGGGGGGGAGCTCCTACGAGCAGTACGTC. Residues: CAISRGGSSYEQYV.

The chain carries TRBV7-3 and TRBJ1-3; maybe TRBD1 (6 bases). Germline CDR1 SGHTA, CDR2 FQGTGA. The germline V and J ends were trimmed by 1 base and 2 bases, with 9 bases remaining between them. The CDR3 has 15 amino acids. CDR3 nucleotide sequence: TGTGCCAGCAGCTTAAGAGGACAGCCTGGAAACACCATATATTTT. It encodes CASSLRGQPGNTIYF.

The gene calls are TRBV6-1 and TRBJ1-1; perhaps TRBD1 as D (6 bases). Germline V gene data show CDR1 as MNHNS and CDR2 as SASEGT. This CDR3 region has 16 residues. Between the trimmed V and J ends, which lost 3 bases and 1 base, there was a span of 15 bases. DNA for the CDR3: TGTGCCAGCAGTGACGGGGTCGGGGGGCGGAACACTGAAGCTTTCTTT. It translates to CASSDGVGGRNTEAFF.

The rearrangement uses TRBV6-6 and TRBJ1-2; 7 bases map to TRBD1. After removal of 1 base from V and 5 bases from J, the junction contained 4 bases not matched to a gene. The germline gives CDR1 MNHNY, CDR2 SVGAGI (reference sequence). CDR3 length equals 14 residues. The CDR3 reads CASSYYRGDYGYTF. The DNA for the CDR3 is TGTGCCAGCAGTTACTACAGGGGTGATTATGGCTACACCTTC.

This clone is a singleton in its sample. This sequence joins TRBV4-1 and TRBJ2-3; D may be TRBD1 (6 bases). CDR3 length: 16 residues. The V gene's germline CDR1 is MGHRA and CDR2 YSYEKL. V lost 0 bases to trimming and J lost 0 bases, with 10 bases between them. The CDR3, as DNA: TGCGCCAGCAGCCAAGATTCGGGACACAGCACAGATACGCAGTATTTT. It encodes CASSQDSGHSTDTQYF.

This chain connects TRBV19 to TRBJ2-2; D might be TRBD1 (6 bases). In germline, CDR1 is LNHDA, CDR2 SQIVND (reference sequence). The CDR3 covers 15 residues. V lost 4 bases and J lost 6, with 15 bases in between. CDR3 nucleotides: TGTGCCAGTAGTACCTACTTCGAGGGGGCCGGGGAGCTGTTTTTT. Translating gives CASSTYFEGAGELFF.

This clone was seen more than once but under ten times. The chain links TRBV7-9 to TRBJ1-6; a possible D gene is TRBD1 (5 bases). The germline V and J ends were trimmed by 5 bases and 8 bases, with 10 bases remaining between them. The CDR3 has 13 amino acids. Germline CDR1 SEHNR, CDR2 FQNEAQ (reference sequence). The CDR3 DNA sequence: TGTGCCAGCAGCCCCCGCAGGGATTCACCCCTCCACTTT. Translating gives CASSPRRDSPLHF. The full variable domain, completed using reference TRBV7-9 and TRBJ1-6, is DTGVSQNPRHKITKRGQNVTFRCDPISEHNRLYWYRQTLGQGPEFLTYFQNEAQLEKSRLLSDRFSAERPKGSFSTLEIQRTEQGDSAMYLCASSPRRDSPLHFGNGTRLTVT.

J is TRBJ1-6 and V is TRBV19; TRBD1 agrees at 9 bases. The CDR3 runs 15 residues. V shed 5 bases and J 10 bases; nucleotides not matched to a gene: 9. Germline V lookup: CDR1 LNHDA, CDR2 SQIVND (reference sequence). CDR3 nucleotides: TGTGCCAGTAGTGTTACGGGACAGGGATCGTCACCCCTCCACTTT. Protein sequence: CASSVTGQGSSPLHF.

The rearrangement links TRBV5-5 to TRBJ2-7, with D perhaps matching TRBD1 (6 bases). Germline CDR1 is SGHKS and CDR2 is YYEKEE (reference sequence). V was shortened by 0 bases and J by 2 bases, with 9 bases between the two germline ends. This CDR3 is 14 amino acids long. The CDR3 here is CASSLGQEAYEQYV. CDR3 sequence (DNA): TGTGCCAGCAGCTTGGGACAGGAGGCCTACGAGCAGTACGTC.

The chain combines TRBV28 with TRBJ1-1; D unresolved. V was cut by 5 bases and J by 1 base, with 14 bases left in between. Looked up from germline, CDR1 is MDHEN and CDR2 is SYDVKM. The CDR3 totals 15 residues. The CDR3 DNA follows: TGTGCCAGCAGTACCTCACCCCGGGGGAACACTGAAGCTTTCTTT. It translates to CASSTSPRGNTEAFF.

The chain recombines TRBV7-2 with TRBJ1-5; unclear D gene. V shed 0 bases and J shed 1 base, with 4 bases lying between them. Germline lookup yields CDR1 SGHTA and CDR2 FQGNSA. This CDR3 comprises 14 residues. The CDR3 protein is CASSLALSNQPQHF. The CDR3 region has the DNA TGTGCCAGCAGCTTAGCGCTCAGCAATCAGCCCCAGCATTTT.

The chain employs TRBV5-1 and TRBJ2-2, with 7 bases lining up with TRBD1. The germline gives CDR1 SGHRS, CDR2 YFSETQ. The CDR3 runs to 14 residues. V gave up 0 bases and J gave up 7 bases; unmatched junction bases: 3. CDR3 in amino acids: CASSLEGAGGELFF. Here the CDR3 DNA reads TGCGCCAGCAGCTTGGAGGGGGCAGGCGGGGAGCTGTTTTTT. The full variable domain, its missing parts supplied by reference TRBV5-1 and TRBJ2-2, is KAGVTQTPRYLIKTRGQQVTLSCSPISGHRSVSWYQQTPGQGLQFLFEYFSETQRNKGNFPGRFSGRQFSNSRSEMNVSTLELGDSALYLCASSLEGAGGELFFGEGSRLTVL.

The chain has TRBV6-6 and TRBJ1-6, with a weak D call TRBD1 (6 bases). Trimming took off 5 bases at V and 7 bases at J, with 24 bases between the two ends. The CDR3 covers 18 residues. From germline, CDR1 is MNHNY and CDR2 SVGAGI (reference sequence). For the CDR3, the DNA is TGTGCCAGCAGTCCTTCTTGGGGGAGGGGGGGAAAGAATTCACCCCTCCACTTT. Translation gives CASSPSWGRGGKNSPLHF.

The gene calls are TRBV6-6 and TRBJ1-1, with no clear D. V was trimmed by 0 bases and J by 6 bases, leaving 2 bases between them. CDR1 and CDR2 (germline): MNHNY, SVGAGI (reference sequence). This CDR3 has 11 residues. The CDR3 protein is CASSYSAEAFF. The CDR3 DNA reads TGTGCCAGCAGTTACTCGGCTGAAGCTTTCTTT.

The chain has TRBV20-1 and TRBJ2-1, with D unclear. Trimming pared 3 bases from V and 2 bases from J, leaving 8 bases between. CDR3 length: 13 amino acids. Germline assignment: CDR1 DFQATT and CDR2 SNEGSKA (reference sequence). The CDR3 nucleotides are TGCAGTGCTAGTACTGGGACCTACAATGAGCAGTTCTTC. Translated: CSASTGTYNEQFF.

The chain is built from TRBV20-1 and TRBJ2-1, with D unclear. V gave up 3 bases and J gave up 6 bases, with 6 bases separating them. Germline V gene lookup returns CDR1 DFQATT and CDR2 SNEGSKA (reference sequence). CDR3 size: 11 residues. The CDR3 DNA follows: TGCAGTGCTAGTAGCCCCAATGAGCAGTTCTTC. Amino acid sequence: CSASSPNEQFF.

The gene calls are TRBV5-6 and TRBJ1-1, with 7 nucleotides matching TRBD1. Trimming at V came to 4 bases and at J to 2 bases, leaving 17 bases not matched to a gene. The CDR3 is made up of 18 amino acids. In germline, CDR1 is SGHDT, CDR2 YYEEEE. The CDR3 here is CASSRRWPLSGGNTEAFF. The CDR3 bases are TGTGCCAGCAGCCGACGGTGGCCCTTGTCAGGGGGAAACACTGAAGCTTTCTTT.